This T cell receptor beta chain comes out of a study of T cells in Graves' hyperthyroidism and ophthalmopathy. Study-level information: Peripheral blood collection took place at initial diagnosis, before any treatment.

The CDR3 is 17 residues long. Trimming took off 0 bases at V and 3 bases at J, with 17 bases between the two ends. Germline assignment: CDR1 DFQATT and CDR2 SNEGSKA (reference sequence). Researchers took RNA transcripts and amplified the TCR beta CDR3 regions from them. The HTBI primer set drove a first-round RT-PCR of the TCR CDR3. TCRdb analysed the multiplex PCR reads with MiXCR anew, one entry per CDR3 protein. The repertoire holds about 260,000 distinct CDR3 sequences, with over 15% as singletons. Uncontrolled infection, other autoimmune disease, pregnancy or lactation excluded patients. In its sample, this clonotype was seen many times.

The rearrangement links TRBV20-1 to TRBJ2-2; TRBD2 is a possible D gene (6 bases). The source of this sequence is a woman aged 18-35 years with Graves' ophthalmopathy. Sequenced sample: blood. DNA for the CDR3: TGCAGTGCTAGAGATCAGGTAGCGGCCTCTTACACCGGGGAGCTGTTTTTT. This sequence encodes CSARDQVAASYTGELFF.